These T cell receptor beta chains were read from a single sample in a study of blood T cell repertoires in COVID-19. Here immunoSEQ multiplex PCR was the method, and the copy in TCRdb shows in-frame clones only, minus some. The table has some 270,000 clones, approximately 89% seen once. Sequencing was performed on PBMCs or T cells enriched from blood (not recorded which). The receptors shown here come from a woman aged 60-70 years who had recovered from COVID-19. Each CDR3 is given with its conserved first and last residue. Each record gives: CDR3 protein, CDR3 DNA, CDR3 length, V gene, clone size, J gene, D gene. A D gene is named only where the DNA matches it firmly. Some rows mark clone size as missing; the rest say once, few, many or name a class of expanded clone.

CASSLQQGSSYEQYF | TGTGCCAGCAGCTTACAACAGGGAAGCTCCTACGAGCAGTACTTC | 15 | TRBV7-9 | - | TRBJ2-7 | -
CATSETGTAWVEQFF | TGTGCCACCAGTGAAACCGGGACTGCCTGGGTTGAGCAGTTCTTC | 15 | TRBV24-1 | once | TRBJ2-1 | -
CASSPSGDYYGYTF | TGTGCCAGCAGCCCATCGGGGGACTACTATGGCTACACCTTC | 14 | TRBV11-1 | - | TRBJ1-2 | -
CASSFTSNTEAFF | TGTGCCAGCAGCTTTACTTCGAACACTGAAGCTTTCTTT | 13 | TRBV11-2 | - | TRBJ1-1 | -
CASKRGEGNTIYF | TGTGCCAGCAAAAGAGGCGAAGGAAACACCATATATTTT | 13 | TRBV6-5 | - | TRBJ1-3 | -
CASSLRGLAGNNEQFF | TGTGCCAGCAGCTTGCGAGGGCTAGCGGGAAACAATGAGCAGTTCTTC | 16 | TRBV5-6 | - | TRBJ2-1 | TRBD2
CASSKFKQGEQPQHF | TGTGCCAGTAGTAAGTTCAAGCAGGGTGAACAGCCCCAGCATTTT | 15 | TRBV19 | - | TRBJ1-5 | -
CASSPQAGAGGANVLTF | TGTGCCAGCAGCCCCCAAGCGGGAGCTGGCGGGGCCAACGTCCTGACTTTC | 17 | TRBV4-2 | - | TRBJ2-6 | TRBD2
CASAGGNTIYF | TGTGCCAGTGCGGGAGGAAACACCATATATTTT | 11 | TRBV2 | once | TRBJ1-3 | -
CTSSHIGTSGVCTGELFF | TGCACCAGCAGCCATATAGGGACTAGCGGGGTCTGTACCGGGGAGCTGTTTTTT | 18 | TRBV1 | - | TRBJ2-2 | -
CASSKETTNEKLFF | TGTGCCAGTAGCAAAGAGACAACTAATGAAAAACTGTTTTTT | 14 | TRBV19 | - | TRBJ1-4 | -
CASSTGQNYEQYF | TGTGCCAGTAGTACGGGACAGAACTACGAGCAGTACTTC | 13 | TRBV19 | - | TRBJ2-7 | TRBD1
CAISAHLDRGNTEAFF | TGTGCCATCAGTGCCCACCTAGACAGGGGGAACACTGAAGCTTTCTTT | 16 | TRBV10-3 | - | TRBJ1-1 | TRBD1
CATSSKEQRTEAFF | TGTGCCACCAGCAGTAAGGAGCAACGGACTGAAGCTTTCTTT | 14 | TRBV15 | - | TRBJ1-1 | -
CASSYLPGDWDTEAFF | TGTGCCAGCAGTTACCTGCCGGGTGATTGGGACACTGAAGCTTTCTTT | 16 | TRBV6-2/TRBV6-3 | - | TRBJ1-1 | -
CASSLGDTGELFF | TGCGCCAGCAGCTTGGGAGACACCGGGGAGCTGTTTTTT | 13 | TRBV5-1 | - | TRBJ2-2 | -
CASSLSGDIYGYTF | TGTGCCAGCAGCCTGTCGGGGGATATTTATGGCTACACCTTC | 14 | TRBV28 | - | TRBJ1-2 | -
CASSLSRLAGDGELFF | TGTGCCAGCAGTTTATCCCGACTAGCGGGGGACGGGGAGCTGTTTTTT | 16 | TRBV27 | - | TRBJ2-2 | TRBD2
CASSQGGTAGVEQYF | TGCGCCAGCAGCCAAGGTGGGACAGCCGGGGTCGAGCAGTACTTC | 15 | TRBV5-1 | - | TRBJ2-7 | TRBD1
CAISESNAPVGNTEAFF | TGTGCCATCAGTGAGTCTAACGCGCCGGTCGGGAACACTGAAGCTTTCTTT | 17 | TRBV10-3 | - | TRBJ1-1 | -
CASSLGYETQYF | TGTGCCAGCAGCCTAGGGTATGAGACGCAGTATTTT | 12 | TRBV7-9 | - | TRBJ2-3 | -
CASSRSGIDGYTF | TGTGCCAGCAGTAGGTCAGGGATCGATGGCTACACCTTC | 13 | TRBV9 | - | TRBJ1-2 | -
CASNDRGGPEHTGELFF | TGTGCCAGCAACGACCGGGGGGGACCCGAGCACACCGGGGAGCTGTTTTTT | 17 | TRBV11-2 | - | TRBJ2-2 | TRBD2
CASSPTLSSYNEQFF | TGCGCCAGCAGCCCGACTTTAAGCTCCTACAATGAGCAGTTCTTC | 15 | TRBV5-1 | - | TRBJ2-1 | -
CASSLGGKEEKLFF | TGCGCCAGCAGCTTGGGAGGGAAGGAGGAAAAACTGTTTTTT | 14 | TRBV5-1 | - | TRBJ1-4 | -
CASSVGYGITNEKLFF | TGTGCCAGCAGCGTAGGTTACGGGATAACTAATGAAAAACTGTTTTTT | 16 | TRBV9 | - | TRBJ1-4 | -
CSATENYGYTF | TGCAGTGCTACGGAGAACTATGGCTACACCTTC | 11 | TRBV20-1 | - | TRBJ1-2 | -
CASKRGGHNSPLHF | TGTGCCAGCAAAAGGGGTGGTCATAATTCACCCCTCCACTTT | 14 | TRBV6-5 | - | TRBJ1-6 | -
CASSPAGGPPGNTIYF | TGTGCCAGCAGCCCCGCGGGCGGTCCTCCTGGAAACACCATATATTTT | 16 | TRBV9 | - | TRBJ1-3 | -
CASIGHSNTEAFF | TGTGCCAGCATCGGACATTCTAACACTGAAGCTTTCTTT | 13 | TRBV6-5 | - | TRBJ1-1 | -
CSVEVPSGRKAGELFF | TGCAGCGTTGAAGTTCCTAGCGGGAGGAAGGCCGGGGAGCTGTTTTTT | 16 | TRBV29-1 | - | TRBJ2-2 | TRBD2
CSAQRPVGYTF | TGCAGTGCCCAGCGGCCGGTTGGCTACACCTTC | 11 | TRBV20-1 | - | TRBJ1-2 | -
CASSRQANYGYTF | TGTGCCAGCAGCCGACAGGCTAACTATGGCTACACCTTC | 13 | TRBV12-3/TRBV12-4 | - | TRBJ1-2 | -
CASSSHRGGGYTF | TGTGCCAGCAGCTCGCACAGGGGAGGTGGCTACACCTTC | 13 | TRBV3-1/TRBV3-2 | once | TRBJ1-2 | TRBD1
CASSPQALSNQPQHF | TGTGCCAGCAGTCCTCAGGCGTTGAGCAATCAGCCCCAGCATTTT | 15 | TRBV6-5 | - | TRBJ1-5 | -
CASSSFRTPGREQYF | TGTGCCAGCAGCTCATTCAGGACTCCGGGCCGTGAGCAGTACTTC | 15 | TRBV7-2 | - | TRBJ2-7 | -
CASSYGRQYGYTF | TGTGCCAGCAGTTACGGCAGACAGTATGGCTACACCTTC | 13 | TRBV6-2/TRBV6-3 | - | TRBJ1-2 | -